The 3 T cell receptor beta chains listed next were all sequenced from one sample in a study of cytomegalovirus exposure and HLA in healthy donors. The PCR was carried out with 60 Vbeta primers and 13 Jbeta primers. Produced via immunoSEQ multiplex PCR; TCRdb's table is partial and in-frame only. The sample holds about 150,000 clones, 65% to 70% seen once. Sequencing was carried out using PBMCs. The receptors stem from a man younger than 40 in good health and CMV-seropositive.

The chain employs TRBV11-3 and TRBJ1-3; D is uncertain. The CDR3 sequence is 16 residues long. The germline CDR1 and CDR2 sequences are SGHNT and YENEEA. Trimming cost V 0 bases and J 0 bases, with 9 bases left between them. The DNA for the CDR3 is TGTGCCAGCAGCTTAGAGTACCGGAGCTCTGGAAACACCATATATTTT. As protein: CASSLEYRSSGNTIYF.

This clone was counted a single time. An end of the junction does not agree with germline; a read error may underlie this. J is TRBJ2-3 and V is TRBV7-7, with 9 positions matching TRBD2. The CDR3 is 15 residues long. The germline CDR1 and CDR2 sequences are SSHAT and FNYEAQ (reference sequence). The CDR3 reads CASSLRGTSLDTQYF. The CDR3 DNA reads TGTGCTAGCAGCTTACGGGGGACTAGCCTCGATACGCAGTATTTT.

The rearrangement links TRBV7-7 to TRBJ2-3; D possibly corresponds to TRBD1 (6 bases). This CDR3 contains 15 residues. The V gene's germline CDR1 is SSHAT and CDR2 FNYEAQ (reference sequence). V was clipped by 5 bases and J by 1 base, with 13 bases between them. CDR3: CASSHRVDRTDTQYF. The CDR3 DNA is TGTGCCAGCAGCCACAGGGTCGACCGCACAGATACGCAGTATTTT.